These 26 T cell receptor beta chains came from one sample sequenced in a study of blood T cell repertoires in COVID-19. The repertoire was sequenced with immunoSEQ multiplex PCR; TCRdb's copy has only in-frame clones and lacks some. The table records roughly 100,000 clones, about 92% of them present only once. Sequencing was done on a sample of peripheral blood. The receptors were gathered from a woman older than 75 in a cohort sampled during active COVID-19.

This clone was seen once. This chain's CDR3 is CASSVSQGNTGELFF. The DNA of the CDR3 is TGTGCCAGCAGCGTTTCTCAGGGAAATACCGGGGAGCTGTTTTTT. V usage is TRBV9 and J usage is TRBJ2-2; TRBD1 is a possible D gene (5 bases). Per the germline V gene, CDR1 is SGDLS and CDR2 is YYNGEE. The CDR3 is 15 residues long. Trimming shortened V by 2 bases and J by 5 bases, and 13 bases separated the two germline ends.

This chain joins TRBV9 and TRBJ1-3, with no clear D. Per the germline V gene, CDR1 is SGDLS and CDR2 is YYNGEE. The CDR3 runs 16 residues. Trimming took 0 bases from V and 1 from J, leaving 11 bases between them. This chain's CDR3 is CASSVGAAPSGNTIYF. Written as DNA, the CDR3 is TGTGCCAGCAGCGTAGGAGCAGCGCCTTCTGGAAACACCATATATTTT.

There are a few counts of this clone. In DNA form, the CDR3 reads TGTGCCACTACAGGGGGCGGTCAGCCCCAGCATTTT. Amino acid sequence: CATTGGGQPQHF. This chain links TRBV19 with TRBJ1-5; TRBD1 agrees at 9 bases. Germline loops: CDR1 LNHDA, CDR2 SQIVND (reference sequence). V lost 10 bases, J lost 6 bases, and 4 bases stayed unmatched. This CDR3 has 12 residues.

The V gene is TRBV5-1, the J gene TRBJ1-4; 7 bases match TRBD1. Trimming cost V 3 bases and J 3 bases; bases outside gene matches: 2. In germline, CDR1 is SGHRS, CDR2 YFSETQ. The CDR3 contains 14 residues. For the CDR3, the DNA is TGCGCCAGCAGCTCGACAGGGCCTAATGAAAAACTGTTTTTT. It yields the protein CASSSTGPNEKLFF.

The table lists this clone with a count of one. CDR3 bases: TGTGCCAGCAGGTCTTCTAGGAACACTGAAGCTTTCTTT. Protein: CASRSSRNTEAFF. J is TRBJ1-1 and V is TRBV12-3 or TRBV12-4; D remains unclear. CDR3 size: 13 residues. The V end was cut by 6 bases, the J end by 1 base, with 9 bases between.

The CDR3 loop is CASSFPQGASNQPQHF. Written as DNA, the CDR3 is TGTGCCAGCAGTTTCCCCCAGGGGGCAAGCAATCAGCCCCAGCATTTT. The gene calls are TRBV28 and TRBJ1-5; 8 bases agree with TRBD1. The CDR3 contains 16 residues. Germline lookup yields CDR1 MDHEN and CDR2 SYDVKM. J lost 1 base, V lost 3 bases, and 5 bases had no gene match.

The rearrangement uses TRBV28 and TRBJ2-7, with 8 bases lining up with TRBD1. From germline, CDR1 is MDHEN and CDR2 SYDVKM. Trimming cost V 5 bases and J 0 bases; bases outside gene matches: 9. This CDR3 is 16 amino acids long. CDR3 amino acids: CASSTQGVGSSYEQYF. The CDR3 DNA sequence: TGTGCCAGCAGTACACAGGGGGTGGGGAGCTCCTACGAGCAGTACTTC.

This chain uses TRBV5-1 with TRBJ2-3, with 11 bases lining up with TRBD1. Germline values: CDR1 SGHRS, CDR2 YFSETQ. This CDR3 contains 15 residues. With 5 bases clipped from V and 3 bases from J, the junction kept 5 bases outside the gene matches. CDR3 nucleotides: TGCGCCAGCAGGGCGGGACAGGGGGGTACAGATACGCAGTATTTT. This encodes CASRAGQGGTDTQYF.

The J gene is TRBJ2-3, the V gene TRBV5-1; D unresolved. V lost 4 bases, J lost 0 bases, and 9 bases lay in between. CDR1 and CDR2 from the germline V gene are SGHRS and YFSETQ. CDR3 size: 14 residues. CDR3 amino acids: CASSRYKSTDTQYF. DNA for the CDR3: TGCGCCAGCAGCCGCTATAAAAGCACAGATACGCAGTATTTT.

This rearrangement joins TRBV5-4 to TRBJ2-1; D perhaps matches TRBD2 (6 bases). Germline CDR1 and CDR2: SGHNT and YYREEE (reference sequence). Trimming left V 3 bases short and J 8 bases short, with 18 bases between. The CDR3 covers 15 residues. CDR3 sequence reads: CASSWRGLGLYEQFF. CDR3 sequence (DNA): TGTGCCAGCAGCTGGCGGGGTCTAGGGTTGTATGAGCAGTTCTTC.

The V call is TRBV3-1 (or the pseudogene TRBV3-2), the J call TRBJ1-2; TRBD1 agrees at 9 bases. The CDR3 consists of 16 residues. CDR1 LGHDT and CDR2 YNNKEL come from the germline V gene (reference sequence). The V gene end was trimmed by 2 bases and the J gene end by 7 bases; junction bases not matched to a gene: 11. The CDR3 DNA reads as TGTGCCAGCAGCCAAACTAACCCGGGACAGGGTACTGGCTACACCTTC. It is translated as CASSQTNPGQGTGYTF.

The chain carries TRBV2 and TRBJ1-5, with D possibly being TRBD1 (5 bases). The V gene's germline CDR1 is SNHLY and CDR2 FYNNEI. Trimming pared 6 bases from V and 2 bases from J, leaving 14 bases between. The CDR3 is 15 residues long. The DNA of the CDR3 is TGTGCCAGCAGGTTAACGGACACCGGCAATCAGCCCCAGCATTTT. Translated, it gives CASRLTDTGNQPQHF.

Here the CDR3 reads CASSLVTYLAGGYNEQFF. The CDR3 region has the DNA TGTGCCAGCAGTCTTGTAACCTATTTAGCGGGAGGTTACAATGAGCAGTTCTTC. The gene calls are TRBV11-3 and TRBJ2-1; 10 bases are a match to TRBD2. CDR1 and CDR2 (germline): SGHNT, YENEEA. Trimming cost V 6 bases and J 4 bases; bases outside gene matches: 15. This CDR3 contains 18 residues.

V gene TRBV15 combines with J gene TRBJ1-3; D remains ambiguous. Trimming removed 1 base at V and 3 bases at J, with 7 bases between. The CDR3 spans 14 residues. The germline V gene encodes CDR1 LNHNV and CDR2 YYDKDF (reference sequence). This CDR3 reads CATSRAGVGNTIYF. The CDR3 region has the DNA TGTGCCACCAGCAGAGCCGGGGTTGGAAACACCATATATTTT. Full variable domain (remainder filled in from reference TRBV15 and TRBJ1-3): DAMVIQNPRYQVTQFGKPVTLSCSQTLNHNVMYWYQQKSSQAPKLLFHYYDKDFNNEADTPDNFQSRRPNTSFCFLDIRSPGLGDTAMYLCATSRAGVGNTIYFGEGSWLTVV.

J is TRBJ2-5 and V is TRBV2, with D possibly TRBD1 on 5 matching bases. Trimming took 7 bases from V and 0 from J, leaving 15 bases between them. The germline V gene encodes CDR1 SNHLY and CDR2 FYNNEI. The CDR3 has 15 residues. The chain's CDR3 is CASTFLPGNQETQYF. For the CDR3, the DNA is TGTGCCAGCACCTTCCTCCCAGGGAACCAAGAGACCCAGTACTTC.

By frequency in the sample, this clone is medium-sized. The chain uses TRBV5-4 and TRBJ2-2; D not resolved. The CDR3 runs to 14 residues. From germline, CDR1 is SGHNT and CDR2 YYREEE (reference sequence). V dropped 4 bases and J dropped 1 base, with 8 bases sitting between them. The CDR3 sequence is CASSVNRNTGELFF. CDR3 sequence (DNA): TGTGCCAGCAGCGTCAACAGGAACACCGGGGAGCTGTTTTTT.

This chain joins TRBV5-1 and TRBJ1-1; no clear D gene. Germline assignment: CDR1 SGHRS and CDR2 YFSETQ. V was cut by 4 bases and J by 6 bases, with 10 bases left in between. The CDR3 covers 12 residues. As DNA, the CDR3 is TGCGCCAGCAGCCCGCCCACAGCTGAAGCTTTCTTT. It is translated as CASSPPTAEAFF.

This sequence joins TRBV20-1 and TRBJ2-3; TRBD2 aligns across 9 bases. Per germline, CDR1 DFQATT and CDR2 SNEGSKA (reference sequence). There are 15 residues in the CDR3. The V segment lost 3 bases and the J segment 3 bases; nucleotides outside the gene matches: 7. CDR3 DNA sequence: TGCAGTGCTAGTCATAGCGGGAGTCGAACAGATACGCAGTATTTT. Its protein product is CSASHSGSRTDTQYF.

This rearrangement joins TRBV11-1 to TRBJ2-3, with 8 bases that match TRBD2. The junction had 7 bases not matched to a gene; V was cut back by 5 bases and J by 0 bases. This CDR3 comprises 16 residues. Looked up from germline, CDR1 is SGHAT and CDR2 is FQDESV (reference sequence). In DNA form, the CDR3 reads TGTGCCAGCAGCGTCGAACTAGCGGCTAGCACAGATACGCAGTATTTT. Translation gives CASSVELAASTDTQYF.

The rearrangement uses TRBV12-3 or TRBV12-4 and TRBJ1-2; unclear D gene. Trimming took 7 bases from V and 10 from J, leaving 4 bases between them. This CDR3 is 8 amino acids long. CDR3 sequence: CASTYYTF. The CDR3 nucleotides read TGTGCCAGCACCTACTACACCTTC.

This chain connects TRBV3-1 (or the pseudogene TRBV3-2) to TRBJ2-1, with TRBD2 as a possible D gene (6 bases). V was clipped by 1 base and J by 2 bases, with 9 bases between them. CDR1 is LGHDT and CDR2 is YNNKEL in the germline V gene (reference sequence). The CDR3 totals 15 residues. The CDR3 nucleotides read TGTGCCAGCAGCCAAGGACTAGACCCCTACAATGAGCAGTTCTTC. It yields the protein CASSQGLDPYNEQFF.

This rearrangement joins TRBV5-1 to TRBJ1-4; D remains unclear. The CDR3 spans 16 residues. Germline assignment: CDR1 SGHRS and CDR2 YFSETQ. Deletions cut 0 bases from V and 8 bases from J, with 17 bases between. CDR3 sequence reads: CASSLAPPEAGEKLFF. CDR3 bases: TGCGCCAGCAGCTTGGCCCCCCCCGAGGCTGGCGAAAAACTGTTTTTT.

This chain connects TRBV5-3 to TRBJ2-5; 9 positions match TRBD2. TRBV5-3 is filed as an ORF, its function uncertain. V was clipped by 2 bases and J by 0 bases; unmatched bases: 8. The CDR3 spans 17 residues. CDR3 region: CARSFCLAGPYQETQYF. The CDR3 region has the DNA TGTGCCAGAAGCTTTTGTCTAGCGGGGCCCTACCAAGAGACCCAGTACTTC.

The chain's CDR3 is CASSLDRLDTQYF. The CDR3 DNA is TGCGCCAGCAGCTTGGATCGTCTCGATACGCAGTATTTT. The V gene is TRBV5-1, the J gene TRBJ2-3; D gene ambiguous. There are 13 residues in the CDR3. V was clipped by 0 bases and J by 6 bases, with 8 bases between them. Per the germline V gene, CDR1 is SGHRS and CDR2 is YFSETQ.

The chain uses TRBV6-1 and TRBJ2-3, with 11 bases that match TRBD2. Germline V gene sequence: CDR1 MNHNS, CDR2 SASEGT. J gave up 2 bases and V 1 base, and 14 bases lay outside the gene matches. This CDR3 has 20 residues. CDR3 nucleotides: TGTGCCAGCAGTGAAGACACCCCTTCACTAGCGGGGGCACTCACAGATACGCAGTATTTT. Its protein product is CASSEDTPSLAGALTDTQYF.

This chain joins TRBV5-1 and TRBJ2-5, with 8 nucleotides matching TRBD1. The trim removed 4 bases at V and 5 bases at J, leaving 4 bases unmatched. The CDR3 has 13 amino acids. Per germline, CDR1 SGHRS and CDR2 YFSETQ. CDR3 coding DNA: TGCGCCAGCAGCCCGGACAGGGTTGAGACCCAGTACTTC. Translating gives CASSPDRVETQYF.